This entry lists 5 T cell receptor beta chains sequenced from one sample in a study of spatial heterogeneity in lung cancer. Study findings and constraints: The study found that expanded intratumoral alpha and beta TCR counts tracked tumor mutation counts.

As to time point: sample taken at primary tumor resection. TCRdb recomputed calls from the 5' RACE reads with MiXCR, one row per CDR3 protein. The data show approximately 94,000 distinct CDR3 sequences, with 4% to 4.5% seen just once and roughly 20% held by the top ten. No antigen is known for these receptors. Specimen: lung tumor tissue, collected at surgery. The origin of the receptors is a male donor with early-stage non-small cell lung cancer.

Ten or more counts support this clonotype. V gene TRBV20-1 combines with J gene TRBJ2-1; 12 bases agree with TRBD2. This CDR3 comprises 14 residues. The germline gives CDR1 DFQATT, CDR2 SNEGSKA (reference sequence). V was pared by 6 bases and J by 10 bases, with 10 bases of the junction left unmatched. This CDR3 reads CSALSTSGRGEQFF. The CDR3 nucleotides read TGCAGTGCCCTGTCGACTAGCGGGAGAGGCGAGCAGTTCTTC.

Ten or more counts support this clonotype. V and J are TRBV15 and TRBJ2-5; the match to TRBD2 covers 8 bases. The CDR3 extends over 15 amino acids. CDR1 is LNHNV, CDR2 YYDKDF, per germline (reference sequence). V lost 3 bases and J lost 5; bases outside the gene matches: 8. CDR3 region: CATSRILGRDETQYF. The CDR3 bases are TGTGCCACCAGCAGGATACTCGGGAGGGATGAGACCCAGTACTTC.

This clonotype was observed at least ten times. The chain is built from TRBV11-2 and TRBJ2-1, with a weak D call TRBD1 (6 bases). This CDR3 has 16 amino acids. Germline CDR1 reads SGHAT; CDR2 reads FQNNGV. V dropped 3 bases and J dropped 1 base, with 13 bases sitting between them. Written as DNA, the CDR3 is TGTGCCAGCAGCTTCAACACAGGGCGGTCCTACAATGAGCAGTTCTTC. Protein product: CASSFNTGRSYNEQFF.

Only a few counts were recorded for this clonotype. CDR3 sequence: CASSSRQGGTGELFF. The CDR3, as DNA: TGTGCCAGCAGCTCGAGACAGGGGGGCACCGGGGAGCTGTTTTTT. The chain is built from TRBV7-9 and TRBJ2-2; TRBD1 agrees at 9 bases. V dropped 4 bases and J dropped 4; count of bases not matched to a gene: 4. The germline gives CDR1 SEHNR, CDR2 FQNEAQ (reference sequence). This CDR3 has 15 residues. The full variable domain, completed using reference TRBV7-9 and TRBJ2-2, is DTGVSQNPRHKITKRGQNVTFRCDPISEHNRLYWYRQTLGQGPEFLTYFQNEAQLEKSRLLSDRFSAERPKGSFSTLEIQRTEQGDSAMYLCASSSRQGGTGELFFGEGSRLTVL.

The table lists this clonotype with many counts. The J gene is TRBJ2-7, the V gene TRBV25-1, with D possibly being TRBD1 (7 bases). Germline CDR1 is MGHDK and CDR2 is SYGVNS. The CDR3 spans 14 residues. Trimming took off 6 bases at V and 1 base at J, with 13 bases between the two ends. CDR3 sequence: CASSVRGESYEQYF. DNA for the CDR3: TGTGCCAGCAGCGTCAGGGGGGAATCCTACGAGCAGTACTTC.